This T cell receptor (beta chain) was sequenced in a study of blood T cell repertoires in COVID-19. Study in general: Samples taken during acute and convalescent COVID-19 were collected in the United States, Italy and Spain. The analysed material was cDNA or gDNA that came from T cells, B-cell-depleted T cells, or PBMCs.

How the authors handled the data: Nucleated cell number was recorded as an estimate derived from reference gene primer amplification. The assay was immunoSEQ multiplex PCR, and TCRdb's table has in-frame clones only and misses some. Clone size and the V and J calls come from that table; the DNA yielded D and trimming. Of about 87,000 clones in the sample, roughly 91% were seen once. In germline, CDR1 is SGHDT, CDR2 YYEEEE. The CDR3 loop spans 16 amino acids. The V gene end was trimmed by 4 bases and the J gene end by 4 bases; junction bases not matched to a gene: 10. The chain links TRBV5-6 to TRBJ2-1, with TRBD1 matching 8 bases. The sequence was collected from a woman aged 80 or over with acute or convalescent COVID-19. Sequenced material: peripheral blood. CDR3 in amino acids: CASSPNDRGTYNEQFF. CDR3 sequence (DNA): TGTGCCAGCAGCCCTAACGACAGGGGCACATACAATGAGCAGTTCTTC.